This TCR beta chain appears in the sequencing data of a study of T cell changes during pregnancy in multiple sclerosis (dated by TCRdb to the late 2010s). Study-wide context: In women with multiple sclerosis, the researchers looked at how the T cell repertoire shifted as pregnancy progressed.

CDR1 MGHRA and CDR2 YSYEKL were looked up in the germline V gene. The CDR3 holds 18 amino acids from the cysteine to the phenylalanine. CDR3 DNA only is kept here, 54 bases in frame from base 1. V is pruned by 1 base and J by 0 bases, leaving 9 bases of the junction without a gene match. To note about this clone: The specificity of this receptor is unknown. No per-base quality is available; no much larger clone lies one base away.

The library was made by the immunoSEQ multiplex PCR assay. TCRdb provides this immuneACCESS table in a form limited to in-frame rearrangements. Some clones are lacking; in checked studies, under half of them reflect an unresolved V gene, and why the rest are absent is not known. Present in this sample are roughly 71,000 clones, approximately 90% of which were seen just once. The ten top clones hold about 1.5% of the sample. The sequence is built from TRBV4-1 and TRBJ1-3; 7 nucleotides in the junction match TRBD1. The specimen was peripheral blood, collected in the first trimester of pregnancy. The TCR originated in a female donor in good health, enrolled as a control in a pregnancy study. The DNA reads TGCGCCAGCAGCCAAGGCCGGGCGACAGGGAGCTCTGGAAACACCATATATTTT. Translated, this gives CASSQGRATGSSGNTIYF.